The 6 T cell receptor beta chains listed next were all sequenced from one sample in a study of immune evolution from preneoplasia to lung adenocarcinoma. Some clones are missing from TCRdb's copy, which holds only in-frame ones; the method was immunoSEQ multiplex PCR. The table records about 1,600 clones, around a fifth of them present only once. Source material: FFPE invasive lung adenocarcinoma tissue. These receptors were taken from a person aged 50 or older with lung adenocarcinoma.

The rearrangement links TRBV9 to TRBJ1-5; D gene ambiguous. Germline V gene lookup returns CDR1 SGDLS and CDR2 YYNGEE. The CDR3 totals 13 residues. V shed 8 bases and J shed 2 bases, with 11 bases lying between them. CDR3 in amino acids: CASPGWGNQPQHF. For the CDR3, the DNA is TGTGCCAGTCCGGGTTGGGGCAATCAGCCCCAGCATTTT.

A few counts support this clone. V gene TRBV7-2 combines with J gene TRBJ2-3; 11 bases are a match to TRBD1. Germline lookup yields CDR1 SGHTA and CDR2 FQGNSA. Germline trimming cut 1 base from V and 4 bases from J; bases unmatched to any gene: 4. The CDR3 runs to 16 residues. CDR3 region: CASSLGGQGVADTQYF. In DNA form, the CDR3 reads TGTGCCAGCAGCTTAGGGGGACAGGGGGTGGCAGATACGCAGTATTTT.

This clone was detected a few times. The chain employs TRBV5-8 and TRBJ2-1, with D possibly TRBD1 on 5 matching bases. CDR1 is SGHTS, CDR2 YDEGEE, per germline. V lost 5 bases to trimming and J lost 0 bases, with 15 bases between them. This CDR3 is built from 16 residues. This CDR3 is CASSFEGDFSYNEQFF. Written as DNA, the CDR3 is TGTGCCAGCAGTTTTGAAGGGGATTTCTCCTACAATGAGCAGTTCTTC.

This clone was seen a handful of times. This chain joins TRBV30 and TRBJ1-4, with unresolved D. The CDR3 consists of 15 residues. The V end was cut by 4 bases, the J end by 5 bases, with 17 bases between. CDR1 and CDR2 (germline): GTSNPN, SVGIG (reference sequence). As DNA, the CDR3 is TGTGCCTGGACGGAGGACGGATCCGTCAATGAAAAACTGTTTTTT. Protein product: CAWTEDGSVNEKLFF.

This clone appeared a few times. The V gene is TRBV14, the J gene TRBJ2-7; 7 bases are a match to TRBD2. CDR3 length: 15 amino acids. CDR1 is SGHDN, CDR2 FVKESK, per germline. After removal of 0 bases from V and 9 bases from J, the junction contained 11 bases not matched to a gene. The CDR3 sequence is CASSQEGGAPGGQYF. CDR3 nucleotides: TGTGCCAGCAGCCAAGAGGGAGGGGCTCCCGGTGGGCAGTACTTC.

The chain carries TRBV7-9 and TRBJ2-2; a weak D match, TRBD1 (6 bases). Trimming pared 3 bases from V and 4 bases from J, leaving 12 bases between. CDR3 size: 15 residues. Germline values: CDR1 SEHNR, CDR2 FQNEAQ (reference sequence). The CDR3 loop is CASSLRQGSTGELFF. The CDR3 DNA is TGTGCCAGCAGCTTGCGGCAGGGGTCCACCGGGGAGCTGTTTTTT.